This T cell receptor (beta chain) derives from a study of T cell responses to AZD1222 COVID-19 vaccine. Study observations and caveats: The study found vaccine-associated CD4 TCRs spanning spike, dominant at 160-218 and 743-854. Females outnumbered males among donors, who were mostly white British; clonal diversity was possibly underestimated.

Trimming took 4 bases from V and 10 from J, leaving 14 bases between them. CDR3 length equals 13 residues. Germline V CDR1 and CDR2: SGHTA, FQGNSA. The table came from immunoSEQ multiplex PCR; TCRdb's copy has only in-frame clones and leaves some out. The sample contains over 120,000 clones, about 91% of which appear only once. Remarks on this clone: Antigen: not known.

The clonotype comes from an adult in good health. V gene TRBV7-2 combines with J gene TRBJ1-5; perhaps TRBD1 as D (6 bases). The source was peripheral blood, collected on day 0 of AZD1222 vaccination. CDR3 sequence (DNA): TGTGCCAGCAGCTCCCTAAAGGACAGCCCCCAGCATTTT. Encoded protein: CASSSLKDSPQHF.